This T cell receptor beta chain derives from a study of T cells after posttransplantation cyclophosphamide. General study points: Blood and skin or GI T cell repertoires showed limited TRB overlap. TRB clonality was highly associated with recipient CMV seropositivity and reactivation.

The CDR3 sequence is 16 residues long. Germline V gives CDR1 SGHNT, CDR2 YYREEE (reference sequence). The V gene lost 3 bases and the J gene lost 1 base, with 16 bases spanning the gap. Turning to this clone: The antigen remains undetermined.

Some clones are missing from TCRdb's copy, which holds only in-frame ones; the method was immunoSEQ multiplex PCR. The data show about 52,000 clones, with around 94% seen just once and 2.9% held by the top ten. Sequences were obtained from PBMCs. The chain links TRBV5-4 to TRBJ1-1, with D possibly being TRBD1 (6 bases). This clonotype was sampled from a woman in her twenties or thirties in good health and a related stem cell transplant donor. In DNA form, the CDR3 reads TGTGCCAGCAGCTCCAAGGCCCAGGGACAGAACACTGAAGCTTTCTTT. It yields the protein CASSSKAQGQNTEAFF.